This entry features one T cell receptor beta chain sequence. The CDR3 is made up of 19 amino acids. The data belong to a study of radiotherapy plus CTLA-4 blockade in lung cancer. TCRdb keeps only in-frame clones here, not all; method: immunoSEQ multiplex PCR. The data show around 95,000 clones, with about four fifths seen just once and over 0.75% held by the top ten. The TCR comes from a human donor with non-small cell lung cancer who had stable disease on radiotherapy plus ipilimumab. The chain combines TRBV21-1 with TRBJ2-1; the table's D call, TRBD2, was not checked against the DNA. TRBV21-1 is marked as a pseudogene. Sequencing used peripheral blood, obtained from a patient treated with radiotherapy plus ipilimumab. The CDR3 coding sequence is TGTGCCAGCAGCGGCGGCGGGATGGAGATAAAATCTGTTTACAATGAGCAGTTCTTC. Translating it yields CASSGGGMEIKSVYNEQFF.